This T cell receptor (beta chain) was identified during a study of shared clonotypes between healthy human individuals. Healthy HIV-negative adults with no recent acute infections or vaccinations were recruited as donors. Unsorted PBMC DNA was run through sequencing on ten immunoSEQ deep assay plates. Here immunoSEQ multiplex PCR was the method, and the copy in TCRdb shows in-frame clones only, minus some. The sample has about half a million clones, 60% to 80% seen once. As to this clone: Germline and junction disagree at one end, which may indicate a read error.

The germline V gene encodes CDR1 SGHRS and CDR2 YFSETQ. The CDR3 runs to 15 residues. The V call is TRBV5-1, the J call TRBJ2-1; possible D gene TRBD2, 6 bases. The sequencing input was PBMCs. This sequence was found in a middle-aged woman in good health. Some clones in this sample may be carry-over from other donors' samples. CDR3 region: CAGSLYGTGDNEQFF. In nucleotides, the CDR3 is TGCGCCGGCAGCTTGTATGGGACTGGCGACAATGAGCAGTTCTTC.